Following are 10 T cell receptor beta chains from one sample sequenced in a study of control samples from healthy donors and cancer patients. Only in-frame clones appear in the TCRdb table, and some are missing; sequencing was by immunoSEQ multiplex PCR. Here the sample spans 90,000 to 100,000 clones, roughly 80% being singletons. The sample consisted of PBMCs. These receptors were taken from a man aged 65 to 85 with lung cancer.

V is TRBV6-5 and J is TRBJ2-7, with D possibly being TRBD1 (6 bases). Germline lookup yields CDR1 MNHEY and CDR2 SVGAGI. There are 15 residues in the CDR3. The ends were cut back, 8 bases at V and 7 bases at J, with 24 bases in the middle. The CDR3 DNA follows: TGTGCCAGCTCTCCACCTTTTAGGACAGATAGGGAGCAGTACTTC. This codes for CASSPPFRTDREQYF.

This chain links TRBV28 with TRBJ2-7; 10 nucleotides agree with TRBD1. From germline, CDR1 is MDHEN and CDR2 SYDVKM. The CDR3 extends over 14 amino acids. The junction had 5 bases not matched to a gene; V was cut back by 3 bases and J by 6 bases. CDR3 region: CASSLGQGYREQYF. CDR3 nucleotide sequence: TGTGCCAGCAGTTTGGGACAGGGGTATCGCGAGCAGTACTTC.

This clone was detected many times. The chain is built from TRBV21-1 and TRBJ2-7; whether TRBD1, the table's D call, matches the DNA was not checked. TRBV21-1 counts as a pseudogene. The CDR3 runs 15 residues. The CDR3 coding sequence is TGTGCCAGCATTACGGACCGGGACAGGGACCACGAGCAGTACTTC. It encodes CASITDRDRDHEQYF.

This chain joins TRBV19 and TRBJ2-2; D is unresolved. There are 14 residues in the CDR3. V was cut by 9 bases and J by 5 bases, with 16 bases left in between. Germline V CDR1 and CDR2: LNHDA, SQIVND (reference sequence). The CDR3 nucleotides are TGTGCCAGCCAAAGTGCGACGCCAACCGGGGAGCTGTTTTTT. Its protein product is CASQSATPTGELFF.

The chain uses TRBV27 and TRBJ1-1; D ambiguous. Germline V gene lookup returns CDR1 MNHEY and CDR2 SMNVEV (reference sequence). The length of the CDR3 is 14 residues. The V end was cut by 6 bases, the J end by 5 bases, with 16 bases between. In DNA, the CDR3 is TGTGCCAGCAGCCCCCTTTTAGGGTGGACTGAAGCTTTCTTT. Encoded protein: CASSPLLGWTEAFF.

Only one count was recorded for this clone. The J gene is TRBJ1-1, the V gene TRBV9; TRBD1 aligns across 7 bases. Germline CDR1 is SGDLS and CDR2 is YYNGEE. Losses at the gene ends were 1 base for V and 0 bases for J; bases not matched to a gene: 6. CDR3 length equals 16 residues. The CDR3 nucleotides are TGTGCCAGCAGCGTACGGGACAGAGCCATGAACACTGAAGCTTTCTTT. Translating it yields CASSVRDRAMNTEAFF.

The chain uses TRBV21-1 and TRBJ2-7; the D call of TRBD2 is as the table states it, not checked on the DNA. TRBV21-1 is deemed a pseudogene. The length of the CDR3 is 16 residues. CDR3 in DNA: TGTGCCAGCAGCAAAGACGGGGAACAGAGTGTTTACGAGCAGTACTTC. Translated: CASSKDGEQSVYEQYF.

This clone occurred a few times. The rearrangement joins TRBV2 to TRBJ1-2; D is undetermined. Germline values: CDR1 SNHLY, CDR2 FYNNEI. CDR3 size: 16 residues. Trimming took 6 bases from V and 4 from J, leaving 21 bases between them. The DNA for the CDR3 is TGTGCCAGCAGCCCCTTAGACACTACCGCCGGCTATGGCTACACCTTC. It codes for CASSPLDTTAGYGYTF.

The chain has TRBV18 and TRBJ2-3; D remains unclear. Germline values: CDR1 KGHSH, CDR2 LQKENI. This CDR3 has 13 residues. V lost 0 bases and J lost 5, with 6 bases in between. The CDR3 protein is CASSPPNQDTQYF. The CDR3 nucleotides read TGTGCCAGCTCACCACCGAATCAAGATACGCAGTATTTT.

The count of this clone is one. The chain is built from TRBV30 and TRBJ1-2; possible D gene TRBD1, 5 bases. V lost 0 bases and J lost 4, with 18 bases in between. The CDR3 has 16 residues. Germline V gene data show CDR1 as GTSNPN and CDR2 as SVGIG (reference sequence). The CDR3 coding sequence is TGTGCCTGGAGTGTAATACCGGGACGGGGAGGCTATGGCTACACCTTC. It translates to CAWSVIPGRGGYGYTF. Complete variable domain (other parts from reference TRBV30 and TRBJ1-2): SQTIHQWPATLVQPVGSPLSLECTVEGTSNPNLYWYRQAAGRGLQLLFYSVGIGQISSEVPQNLSASRPQDRQFILSSKKLLLSDSGFYLCAWSVIPGRGGYGYTFGSGTRLTVV.